This T cell receptor beta chain was obtained from a study of cytomegalovirus exposure and HLA in healthy donors. Study-wide context: The 100 to 150 validation repertoires and the 666 first-cohort repertoires shared a platform, a later analysis reported. Study-wide points: For cytomegalovirus status, the classifier reportedly gave diagnoses with high specificity and sensitivity.

Notes on this clone: Its antigen is still unknown.

Trimming removed 8 bases at V and 2 bases at J, with 11 bases between. This CDR3 contains 12 residues. Germline values: CDR1 SGHRS, CDR2 YFSETQ. The assay was immunoSEQ multiplex PCR, and TCRdb's table has in-frame clones only and misses some. The sample includes 100,000 to 120,000 clones, around 89% of them seen just once. The chain joins TRBV5-1 to TRBJ2-7, with D possibly matching TRBD2 (6 bases). This TCR was recovered from a woman in her 30s in good health and CMV-seropositive. The sample consisted of PBMCs. As DNA, the CDR3 is TGCGCCAGTTCTAGCGTACCCTACGAGCAGTACTTC. Translating gives CASSSVPYEQYF.